Given below is one T cell receptor beta chain in context. Its antigen is still unknown. No quality values exist for individual bases; no much larger clone is one base distant. V was cut back by 6 bases and J by 4 bases, leaving a gap of 13 bases between them. CDR1 and CDR2 are drawn from the germline V gene (reference sequence): MNHEY, SMNVEV. The CDR3, from cysteine to phenylalanine, totals 13 residues. The CDR3 DNA has 39 bases and is translated from base 1. Donors were healthy HIV-negative adults with no recently reported acute infections or vaccinations. Only Caucasian adults living in Nashville, Tennessee, USA were represented among the donors. CD4+ T cells were enriched through magnetic negative selection, after which naive cells were positively selected on CD45RA and the remaining negative fraction served as the memory subset. After blood collection by leukapheresis, PBMCs were isolated using Ficoll-Histopaque density gradient centrifugation and then cryopreserved in the vapor phase of liquid nitrogen. Analytical flow cytometry was used to check the purity and quantity of every magnetically sorted T cell population. Genomic DNA was isolated from every sorted fraction and measured by UV absorbance on a Nanodrop 2000c.

This entry is derived from a study of shared clonotypes between healthy human individuals (dated by TCRdb to 2018 to 2020). Looking at the study overall: The cohort included a few men and a couple of women between 18 and 49 years of age. For each donor, CD4 naive and CD4 memory were each given three plates, CD8 naive was given two plates, and CD8 memory was given one plate. To estimate repertoire size and how much clonotype sharing occurs between individuals, the study deeply sequenced the blood TCR repertoires of several healthy adults. To increase sequencing depth and limit assay-specific biases, TCR repertoire library preparation and sequencing were carried out by different laboratories using diverse techniques. Per donor, leukapheresis produced somewhere between about 0.9 and 9.5 billion PBMCs.

TCR CDR3 regions were amplified from genomic DNA by multiplex PCR using the deep immunoSEQ assay. Extracted genomic DNA from each cell subset was distributed evenly across all wells of several immunoSEQ 96-well plates, and each plate was treated as a replicate. For sorted subsets, around 200 ng genomic DNA, equal to 30,000 to 35,000 T cell genomes, was loaded into each replicate PCR. The purified libraries were quantified using a Qubit 3.0 fluorometer, sized with a Bioanalyzer 2100, and then quantified again using the KAPA Library Quantification kit. Every immunoSEQ 96-well plate was sequenced on a separate single-read 150-cycle Illumina NextSeq 550 flow cell. As for the original processing: Because the immunoSEQ output held only junctional sequences and lacked quality scores, the filtering could not match the filtering applied to full-length reads. To assign V/J genes and CDR3, sequences were annotated against IMGT germline references using PyIR, a Python wrapper for IgBLAST v1.9. Any read was removed if the V/J assignment was weak (E-value above 1e-6), the CDR3 was missing, or the read contained stop codons, out-of-frame junctions, or ambiguous translated residues. V3J clonotypes were defined by identical inferred V gene, J gene, and CDR3 amino acid sequence. Percentage overlap between repertoires was computed as shared unique clonotypes divided by the size of the smaller repertoire. Richness of each repertoire was evaluated using RTK rarefaction, the Chao1 estimator, and Recon v2.1 estimates of unobserved clonotypes. Generation probabilities for all TCRbeta clonotypes obtained by the gDNA method from a few donors were computed using OLGA. TCRdb's version of the immuneACCESS table is confined to in-frame rearrangements and falls short of the full clone set. An unresolved V gene accounts for under half of the shortfall where checked; the remainder is of unknown origin. V, J and clone size are taken as reported in that table, and D and trimming were inferred from the DNA itself. The sample table records more than 1 million clones; approximately 78% of these occur just once. 0.5% to 0.6% of the sample is held by the ten biggest clonotypes.

What the work shows at the level of the full study, not this receptor alone: Sharing across a handful of donors was observed for approximately 5% of naive CD4, over 3% of naive CD8, 2.3% of memory CD4, and around 0.4% of memory CD8 clonotypes. Naive subsets generally had larger estimated clonotype richness than memory subsets did. Only blood was sampled, and tissue TCR repertoires likely differ from those in blood. Compared with non-shared clonotypes, clonotypes shared by all four sorted-subset donors had higher generation probabilities. Based on pairwise subsampling, the degree of clonotype sharing among donors was expected to be affected by sequencing depth. Because the study included a small number of donors, the genetic and exposure-history diversity represented was limited. Even with the large sequencing depth, rarefaction of the sorted-subset datasets indicated that sequencing was incomplete.

The source material was memory CD4+ T cells from PBMCs. Per the publication, the cell subset or site label means: CD45RA-negative fraction. The origin of this receptor is a man aged 18 to 30 in good health. Some clones in this sample may be carry-over from other donors' samples. The chain was built from TRBV27 and TRBJ2-7, with a weak D call of TRBD2 (6 bases match). The CDR3 sequence is CASSQVGLYEQYF. The DNA reads as follows: TGTGCCAGCAGCCAGGTGGGACTTTACGAGCAGTACTTC.